The 5 T cell receptor beta chains listed next were all sequenced from one sample in a study of Ad26.COV2.S vaccination and SARS-CoV-2 variants. Profiling relied on immunoSEQ multiplex PCR, and the TCRdb table lists in-frame clones only, not all of them. Of over 300,000 clones listed, 80% to 90% are singletons. The treatment denotes: approximately 18 received Ad26.COV2.S at low or high dose, single or two shots; roughly 5 received placebo; per-sample allocation not given. The study sampled participants on day 63 after the first vaccine or placebo injection. Sample: peripheral blood, taken in a trial of Ad26.COV2.S vaccine versus placebo. Every receptor here comes from a person aged 18-60 years who received the Ad26.COV2.S COVID-19 vaccine or a placebo.

This chain connects TRBV29-1 to TRBJ2-1, with D tentatively TRBD2 (6 bases). Deletions cut 5 bases from V and 0 bases from J, with 17 bases between. CDR1 and CDR2 (germline): SQVTM, ANQGSEA. This CDR3 region has 16 residues. The CDR3 DNA is TGCAGCGTTCACGAACCGGGACTGGGCTCCTACAATGAGCAGTTCTTC. Its protein product is CSVHEPGLGSYNEQFF.

The chain couples TRBV19 to TRBJ1-1, with 7 nucleotides matching TRBD1. Germline CDR1 LNHDA, CDR2 SQIVND (reference sequence). The V gene end was trimmed by 5 bases and the J gene end by 1 base; junction bases not matched to a gene: 4. The length of the CDR3 is 14 residues. The CDR3 is CASSDDRENTEAFF. Here the CDR3 DNA reads TGTGCCAGTAGTGATGACAGGGAGAACACTGAAGCTTTCTTT.

The V and J genes are TRBV3-1 (or the pseudogene TRBV3-2) and TRBJ2-5, with no clear D. Between the trimmed V and J ends, which lost 2 bases and 5 bases, there was a span of 6 bases. This CDR3 is 12 amino acids long. Per germline, CDR1 LGHDT and CDR2 YNNKEL (reference sequence). The CDR3 reads CASSQTQETQYF. DNA for the CDR3: TGTGCCAGCAGCCAAACCCAGGAGACCCAGTACTTC.

The chain is built from TRBV27 and TRBJ1-2, with D possibly being TRBD1 (6 bases). Between the trimmed V and J ends, which lost 2 bases and 6 bases, there was a span of 19 bases. CDR1 and CDR2 from the germline V gene are MNHEY and SMNVEV (reference sequence). The CDR3 totals 16 residues. The CDR3 nucleotides are TGTGCCAGCAGTTTAATTTTTGAGACAGGTTTGGATGGCTACACCTTC. Its translation: CASSLIFETGLDGYTF.

The chain is built from TRBV6-6 and TRBJ1-2; D gene ambiguous. Trimming left V 0 bases short and J 6 bases short, with 8 bases between. The CDR3 loop spans 13 amino acids. From germline, CDR1 is MNHNY and CDR2 SVGAGI (reference sequence). The CDR3 region has the DNA TGTGCCAGCAGTTACTCTCCCTATGATGGCTACACCTTC. Protein product: CASSYSPYDGYTF.